This T cell receptor (beta chain) was recovered during a study of regulatory T cells in long-lasting Graves disease (dated by TCRdb to the early 2020s). As for the study more broadly: Newly diagnosed Graves' disease patients had taken antithyroid drugs for less than 3 months. A total of roughly 33 samples underwent TCR sequencing: 13 from persistent and around 20 from newly diagnosed Graves' disease patients. The study was registered as a clinical trial and conducted in China. Peripheral blood TCR sequencing and RNA sequencing compared persistent Graves' disease patients with newly diagnosed Graves' disease patients.

Sample time point, as interpreted from the label and publication: newly diagnosed GD, antithyroid drugs for less than 3 months. For both TCR sequencing and RNA sequencing, RNA was extracted from PBMCs using TRIzol. Graves' disease was diagnosed according to American Thyroid Association guidelines. Patients for the study were recruited at an endocrinology department in Xi'an, China. Each patient gave 8.5 to 9.5 milliliters of peripheral blood, collected in an EDTA anticoagulant tube. Ficoll Paque Plus density gradient separation was used to isolate PBMCs, and no further T cell sorting was performed. An Agilent 2100 Bioanalyzer and agarose gel were used to check RNA quality, and a NanoDrop 2000 was used to measure RNA concentration. What the authors observed across the whole study: Only the TCR beta chain was sequenced and analyzed. Peripheral blood alone was examined, since thyroid tissue, which constituted the primary lesion, could not be accessed. As a limitation, the authors acknowledged that the small sample size may reduce accuracy. Preferential use of TRBV28, TRBJ1-2 and TRBJ2-5 was observed in persistent disease, whereas TRBV20-1 and TRBJ2-1 were favored in newly diagnosed disease. Patients with persistent disease shared more public clonotypes (approximately 2,500) than newly diagnosed patients did (about 970). Compared with newly diagnosed patients, persistent Graves' disease patients had lower TCR Shannon entropy and fewer highly expanded clones, which suggests clonal expansion.

As regards this clonotype: Its recognized antigen is unknown. No quality values exist for individual bases; no much larger clone is one base distant.

Library creation used multiplex PCR. The sequencer was an Illumina HiSeq 4000. iRepertoire HTBI primers and Arm-PCR amplification of CDR3 regions were used to construct TCR beta libraries. Before sequencing, the PCR products underwent gel purification. The authors' pipeline ran thus. Gene usage analysis of CDR3 amino acid clonotypes used the 55 to 80 TRBV and about 14 TRBJ segments found across samples. COPE and FqMerger were used to merge filtered high-quality paired reads into contigs. BLAST was used to align contigs to the IMGT TRBV, TRBD and TRBJ reference genes, and CDR3 was defined following IMGT. Clonotypes above 0.1% frequency were classified as highly expanded clones. Shannon entropy was used to measure repertoire diversity, and the Gini coefficient was used to measure V-J evenness. A clonotype was considered public if more than one individual shared it. The raw public reads went through TCRdb reprocessing: fastp at Q25, MiXCR clone calling, in-frame beta chains kept. Every CDR3 protein is listed once, alongside the most common genes and DNA of its rows. Here the V and J calls rest on TCRdb's processing, not on the authors' analysis. The sample has 580,000 or so distinct CDR3 sequences on record, roughly 15% of them singletons. The ten largest clonotypes hold around 11% of the sample.

Trimmed from V: 8 bases; trimmed from J: 5 bases; junction bases lacking a gene match: 7. The CDR3 holds 13 amino acids from the cysteine to the phenylalanine. Of the read, only the CDR3 DNA is kept; its 39 bases are in frame from base 1. CDR1 and CDR2 (WNHNN, SYGVQD) derive from the germline V gene (reference sequence). These sequences were also reported in another study, on T cells in Graves' hyperthyroidism and ophthalmopathy. Per the second study: Graves' hyperthyroidism was defined as stable when no progression to ophthalmopathy occurred over 18 months of follow-up. Hyperthyroidism patients were aged 18 to 65 years and newly diagnosed, with disease duration of less than 2 months. The study excluded patients with uncontrolled infections, other autoimmune diseases, pregnancy or lactation. Diagnoses relied on clinical symptoms, serum thyroxine and TRAb, thyroid ultrasound and orbital computed tomography. The first round of RT-PCR for the TCR CDR3 was performed with the HTBI primer set and the Qiagen OneStep RT-PCR kit. Most expanded thyroid clonotypes (frequency above 0.001) were also detected in blood, a finding suggesting that blood repertoires may reflect thyroid immune responses. Ophthalmopathy was separated from stable hyperthyroidism by a 13 V-J signature model, with just over 85% sensitivity and 81% to 82% specificity obtained in cross-validation and 80%/75% obtained in testing. In validation, the model predicted progression to ophthalmopathy a median of around six months before onset, with 65% to 71% sensitivity and roughly 72% specificity. TCR V-J signatures able to tell the groups apart were searched for in a discovery cohort of some 97 patients, of whom about 40 had Graves' ophthalmopathy and roughly 59 had stable Graves' hyperthyroidism. Prospective prediction of ophthalmopathy was tested in an independent validation cohort of fewer than 20 hyperthyroidism patients and around 16 patients who later progressed to ophthalmopathy. The roughly 100 discovery patients were randomly split 7:3 into training and test sets. The study also compared thyroid tissue and blood T-cell repertoires from several Graves' hyperthyroidism patients. After blood sampling, hyperthyroidism patients were treated with methimazole at a starting dose of 30 mg daily, and ophthalmopathy patients were treated with high-dose intravenous methylprednisolone. Libraries were constructed in a second round of multiplex PCR, after which size selection and purification were performed. The libraries were sequenced on an Illumina HiSeq2000 using paired-end 100 bp reads. SOAPnuke was used to process the raw data, with reads discarded if the reads contained adapters or uncalled bases, had a mean Phred below 15, or lacked an exact constant-primer or identifier match. High-quality paired reads were merged with COPE v1.2.5, and unique nucleotide sequences were defined as clonotypes. MiTCR v1.1 was used to align the clonotypes against IMGT TRBV, TRBD and TRBJ reference segments. The analysis included only V-J combinations with a frequency above 0.0001, which together covered around 99% of the repertoires. The TCS score was defined as F50 (clonal expansion) divided by E x V (chaos), with BLOSUM62-based TCRdist calculated between CDR3 peptides within each V-J. Welch's t-statistics and random forest reduced roughly 530 V-J features to roughly 13, which were used in a naive Bayes classifier (R e1071). No statistical method was used to fix the sample size in advance, and group allocation was not hidden from the investigators. The paper describes TCR Vbeta CDR3 sequencing of 135 peripheral blood samples, made up of 43 ophthalmopathy patients, approximately 76 hyperthyroidism patients and roughly 17 progressor patients.

The chain was built from TRBV10-1 and TRBJ1-1, with 8 bases aligning to TRBD1. The receptor was derived from a man aged 18 to 30 with Graves disease. Donor details come from another sample of the same person, matched by shared clones. The sequencing here drew on peripheral blood mononuclear cells (PBMCs), taken at new diagnosis, from a patient treated with antithyroid drugs. The CDR3 region: CASGGRGRTEAFF. At the DNA level, the sequence is TGCGCCAGCGGGGGCAGGGGGCGAACTGAAGCTTTCTTT.